Presented here are 8 T cell receptor beta chains from one specimen sequenced in a study of blood T cells in healthy people across ages. A J-beta primer mix and a sample-barcoded 5' primer were used in a second PCR of roughly 6 to 11 cycles. TCRdb re-called the 5' RACE reads with MiXCR, one entry per CDR3 protein. The sample consists of roughly 550,000 distinct CDR3 sequences, around 24% of them appearing once. The sample was also reused in another study, on T cells of mothers and their children.

The specimen was blood. Receptors originate from a boy younger than 18 in good health.

This clonotype occurred a few times. V usage is TRBV10-3 and J usage is TRBJ2-4, with 7 nucleotides matching TRBD1. J was trimmed by 7 bases and V by 3 bases; bases with no gene match: 6. The CDR3 totals 14 residues. Per the germline V gene, CDR1 is ENHRY and CDR2 is SYGVKD. CDR3 amino acids: CAISDGQDNNIQYF. DNA of the CDR3: TGTGCCATCAGTGACGGACAGGACAACAACATTCAGTACTTC.

Only a few counts were recorded for this clonotype. The CDR3 nucleotides are TGCGCCAGCAGCTTGGGCACTACAGGGGTCTACGAGCAGTACTTC. This sequence encodes CASSLGTTGVYEQYF. The chain uses TRBV5-1 and TRBJ2-5, with TRBD1 matching over 7 bases. Matching the DNA end better, TRBJ2-7 makes the J call doubtful. CDR3 length: 15 amino acids. CDR1 is SGHRS and CDR2 is YFSETQ in the germline V gene.

This clonotype was seen a handful of times. J is TRBJ1-2 and V is TRBV20-1; possibly TRBD1 for D (6 bases). Germline CDR1 DFQATT, CDR2 SNEGSKA (reference sequence). This CDR3 has 12 residues. The V and J ends lost 3 bases and 6 bases respectively, with 11 bases between them. The CDR3 is CSASRGADGYTF. The DNA of the CDR3 is TGCAGTGCTAGTCGGGGGGCCGATGGCTACACCTTC.

The table lists this clonotype with a few counts. The CDR3 sequence: CASSFGGSTNEKLFF. The CDR3 coding sequence is TGCGCCAGCAGCTTTGGAGGATCAACTAATGAAAAACTGTTTTTT. The chain combines TRBV5-1 with TRBJ1-4; D is unresolved. The CDR3 is made up of 15 amino acids. Germline loops: CDR1 SGHRS, CDR2 YFSETQ. Trimming stripped 2 bases from V and 0 bases from J, with 8 bases between.

V usage is TRBV20-1 and J usage is TRBJ2-5, with TRBD1 matching over 9 bases. Germline CDR1 DFQATT, CDR2 SNEGSKA (reference sequence). Trimming at V came to 3 bases and at J to 6 bases, leaving 8 bases not matched to a gene. This CDR3 comprises 14 residues. The CDR3 sequence is CSARKTGGLKTQYF. In nucleotides, the CDR3 is TGCAGTGCTAGGAAGACAGGGGGGTTGAAGACCCAGTACTTC.

This clonotype was detected a few times. In DNA, the CDR3 is TGTGCCAGCAGCTCAAGAACAGCATCCTATGGCTACACCTTC. Translating it yields CASSSRTASYGYTF. The chain has TRBV7-2 and TRBJ1-2, with unresolved D. V was pared by 4 bases and J by 4 bases, with 13 bases between. The CDR3 has 14 amino acids. Germline V gene data show CDR1 as SGHTA and CDR2 as FQGNSA.

V is TRBV2 and J is TRBJ2-1; TRBD2 might be the D (5 bases). Trimming shortened V by 7 bases and J by 4 bases, and 14 bases separated the two germline ends. CDR1 is SNHLY and CDR2 is FYNNEI in the germline V gene. The CDR3 covers 14 residues. The CDR3 DNA follows: TGTGCCAGCATCCGAGGGCGTCAATACAATGAGCAGTTCTTC. The encoded protein is CASIRGRQYNEQFF.

This clonotype came up a few times. The chain employs TRBV24-1 and TRBJ2-1; 10 bases fit TRBD2. CDR1 is KGHDR, CDR2 SFDVKD, per germline. Germline trimming cut 7 bases from V and 5 bases from J; bases unmatched to any gene: 28. The length of the CDR3 is 22 residues. CDR3 nucleotide sequence: TGTGCCACCAGGAGGACAGGGCAGGAAAGCCTAGCGGGAGTGGGCGGTCACAATGAGCAGTTCTTC. Amino acids: CATRRTGQESLAGVGGHNEQFF.